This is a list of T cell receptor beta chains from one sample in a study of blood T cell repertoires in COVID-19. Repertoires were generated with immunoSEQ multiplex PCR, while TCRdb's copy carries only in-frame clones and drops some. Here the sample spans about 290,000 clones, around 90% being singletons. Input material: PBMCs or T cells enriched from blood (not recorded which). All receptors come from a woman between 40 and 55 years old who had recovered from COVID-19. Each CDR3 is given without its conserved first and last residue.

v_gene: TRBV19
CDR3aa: ATSPRRGGHTDTQY

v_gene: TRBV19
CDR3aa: ASSTRLAGGPGTGELF

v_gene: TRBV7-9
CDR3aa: ASNRGGTGTEETQY

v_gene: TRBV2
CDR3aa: ASSPGLSGNTIY

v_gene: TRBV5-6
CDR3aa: ASAGELDGYT

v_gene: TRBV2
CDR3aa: ASKEREVNEQF

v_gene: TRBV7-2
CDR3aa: ASSLDVTSVYNEQF

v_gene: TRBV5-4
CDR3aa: ASSLTQNTEAF

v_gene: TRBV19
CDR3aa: ASSIRLDPGGLGYT

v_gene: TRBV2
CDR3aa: ASSEGQRDTIY

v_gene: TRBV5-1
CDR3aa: ASSLGPPLNEQF

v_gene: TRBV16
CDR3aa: ASSQSRLAGVASYEQY

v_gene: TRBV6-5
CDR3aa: ASQWGTATNEKLF

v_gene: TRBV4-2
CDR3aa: ASSNPGQGNTEAF

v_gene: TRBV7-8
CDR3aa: ASSLVTVGNGYT

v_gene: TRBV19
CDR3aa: ASRGQAATNEKLF